This entry describes one T cell receptor (beta chain). The antigen this receptor binds is unknown. No much larger clone exists at a distance of one base, and base qualities are not known. Other DNA sequences of this sample code for an identical CDR3. The entry originates in a study of T cell responses to AZD1222 COVID-19 vaccine (dated by TCRdb to the early 2020s). A note on the overall study: AZD1222 recipients with second doses at about 4 weeks or about 12 weeks were pooled, because spike-specific TCR depth and breadth did not differ between schedules. TCR sequencing was performed for roughly 250 trial participants, of whom around 200 were given two doses of AZD1222 and around 25 were given two doses of MenACWY control vaccine. Trial participants were enrolled into age subgroups of 18-55, 56-69 and 70-plus years, which contained about 150, 28 and 57 TCR-sequenced participants, respectively. Study-wide findings and limitations: Participants were mostly white British, with more females than males. The authors suggested clonal diversity may have been underestimated. Reportedly, almost half of the unique spike-specific TCRs recognized epitopes lying outside the regions that are mutated in the B.1.351 and B.1.1.7 variants. Conclusions about previously exposed vaccinees are limited because only five to seven AZD1222 recipients were SARS-CoV-2 seropositive at baseline. Because no day 14 peak-response samples were available, the repertoires could be characterized only after the peak T cell response. In the small 56-69-year group, the increase in depth fell short of significance, most likely because of low power. The whole spike protein was spanned by vaccine-associated CD4 TCRs, and dominant responses were seen in regions 160-218 and 743-854. After two AZD1222 doses, spike-specific TCR breadth and depth were significantly higher than at day 0 and than in MenACWY recipients.

The CDR3 regions of human TCRbeta chains were analyzed by immunosequencing. Processing in the source paper ran as follows. TCRs in the repertoires were compared against a reference library of SARS-CoV-2-specific TCRs that had been generated with the MIRA antigen-specificity platform. Breadth was defined as the fraction of unique TCRs that were SARS-CoV-2-associated, and depth was defined as the fraction of total T cells that were SARS-CoV-2-associated. Using the MIRA data, each spike-specific TCR was assigned both to the spike region to which the TCR was reactive and to a CD4 or CD8 class. Log10-transformed breadth and depth values were compared by one-way ANOVA with Sidak's multiple comparisons tests. TCRdb re-hosts the immuneACCESS table, in-frame sequences only. Its copies lack some clones; in the studies checked, an unresolved V gene accounts for under half of them, and the cause for the rest is not known. That table gives V, J and clone size, and the DNA gave D and trimming. The sample profile shows 90,000 to 150,000 clones; 70% to 90% of them were found once. The ten largest clones capture around 6.2% of the sample.

Sample time point, as interpreted from the label and publication: baseline before first vaccination. Samples from vaccinated people were obtained from the UK trials COV001 and COV002, which included a single-blind randomized controlled phase 2/3 trial of AZD1222 (ChAdOx1 nCoV-19) in healthy adults. For TCRbeta chain sequencing, PBMC samples were collected from trial participants at day 0 and at day 28 after the second dose. V loses 4 bases, J loses 0 bases, and the germline ends lie 7 bases apart. The CDR3, from cysteine to phenylalanine, totals 14 residues. Only CDR3 DNA is held: 42 bases, read in frame from base 1. CDR1 is given as SGHNT and CDR2 as YYREEE, both from the germline V gene (reference sequence).

The V and J segments used are TRBV5-4 and TRBJ1-4; a confident D gene designation cannot be given. The sequencing used peripheral blood, collected on day 0 of AZD1222 vaccination. The TCR sequence derives from an adult in good health. Here the CDR3 is given as CASSLGATNEKLFF. In nucleotides, the sequence is TGTGCCAGCAGCCTTGGGGCAACTAATGAAAAACTGTTTTTT.